This T cell receptor beta chain was observed in a study of CD8 T cells in Susac syndrome. High-throughput TCR beta sequencing covered peripheral CD8+ and CD4+ T cells. TEMRA cells were enriched by FACS, while CD8+ and CD4+ T cells were obtained through a negative isolation that was performed magnetically. Overall study findings and caveats: The study admitted that it had a relatively small number of individuals in its TCR sequencing and HLA analysis.

Looked up from germline, CDR1 is SNHLY and CDR2 is FYNNEI. The CDR3 loop spans 17 amino acids. Trimming took off 1 base at V and 4 bases at J, with 17 bases between the two ends. Notes on this clonotype: Its antigen is as yet unknown.

Roughly 0.45 to 1 ug RNA was reverse transcribed with random hexamers. TCRdb redid the calling of the immunoSEQ multiplex PCR reads with MiXCR, one entry per CDR3 protein. The sample carries 150,000 or so distinct CDR3 sequences, nearly 97% recorded once. Sequenced: CD8+ T cells from PBMCs. The receptor's source is a human donor with multiple sclerosis. The rearrangement links TRBV2 to TRBJ1-5; D remains unclear. The DNA for the CDR3 is TGTGCCAGCAGTGAAGTTCACCCGGGAACTGCTAATCAGCCCCAGCATTTT. Translating it yields CASSEVHPGTANQPQHF. Full variable domain (remainder filled in from reference TRBV2 and TRBJ1-5): EPEVTQTPSHQVTQMGQEVILRCVPISNHLYFYWYRQILGQKVEFLVSFYNNEISEKSEIFDDQFSVERPDGSNFTLKIRSTKLEDSAMYFCASSEVHPGTANQPQHFGDGTRLSIL.